The rows below give T cell receptor beta chains drawn from one sample of a study of blood T cells in healthy people across ages. A single record per CDR3 protein comes from TCRdb applying MiXCR to the 5' RACE reads. The table has 1.5 million to 2 million distinct CDR3 sequences, roughly 30% seen once; the top ten hold roughly 8.2%. The sample comprised blood. These receptors originate from a woman under 40 in good health. Both conserved end residues are part of each CDR3. The D gene is left open where the match is weak. The size entry is marked missing in some rows and otherwise reads once, few, many or a size class.

few TRBJ2-7 TRBV20-1 TRBD1 TGCAGTGCTAGGGGGACGGGACAGGAATACTACGAGCAGTACTTC CSARGTGQEYYEQYF
many TRBJ2-1 TRBV5-5 NA TGTGCCAGCAGCCCGACAGACAATGAGCAGTTCTTC CASSPTDNEQFF
NA TRBJ2-1 TRBV20-1 TRBD1 TGCAGTGCTAGCCGGGACAGACAATACAATGAGCAGTTCTTC CSASRDRQYNEQFF
few TRBJ2-1 TRBV4-1 TRBD2 TGCGCCAGCAGCCAAAGAGGGACTAGCTGGAATGAGCAGTTCTTC CASSQRGTSWNEQFF
NA TRBJ1-6 TRBV7-2 TRBD1 TGTGCCAGCAGCCTACAGGGGGCGCAGAATTCACCCCTCCACTTT CASSLQGAQNSPLHF
many TRBJ2-5 TRBV20-1 NA TGCAGTGCTCACACCCAAAATAGTGGCCAAGAGACCCAGTACTTC CSAHTQNSGQETQYF
NA TRBJ2-2 TRBV5-5 TRBD2 TGTGCCAGCAGCGGGCTAGCGGGAGGTAACACCGGGGAGCTGTTTTTT CASSGLAGGNTGELFF
many TRBJ2-7 TRBV5-6 NA TGTGCCAGCAGCTCAGTGGGGGGGGCCTTCTTTTACGAGCAGTACTTC CASSSVGGAFFYEQYF
NA TRBJ2-1 TRBV9 TRBD2 TGTGCCAGCAGCGCGGGGCTAGCGGGGAACAATGAGCAGTTCTTC CASSAGLAGNNEQFF
NA TRBJ2-1 TRBV7-2 TRBD2 TGTGCCAGCAGCTTAATGGTAGCGGGAGGCCCCTACAATGAGCAGTTCTTC CASSLMVAGGPYNEQFF
NA TRBJ1-2 TRBV3-1 NA TGTGCCAGCAGCCTCGACGGAGTGAGAGGCTACACCTTC CASSLDGVRGYTF
few TRBJ2-1 TRBV24-1 TRBD2 TGTGCCACCAGTGATTTGCCAGGGACTAGCGGGGGACACAATGAGCAGTTCTTC CATSDLPGTSGGHNEQFF
few TRBJ2-1 TRBV7-2 TRBD1 TGTGCCAGCAGCTTACTCAGGACAGGGAATGAGCAGTTCTTC CASSLLRTGNEQFF
NA TRBJ2-5 TRBV28 TRBD2 TGTGCCAGCAGTCCCCTGCTAGCGGCCACCTACAATGAGCAGTACTTC CASSPLLAATYNEQYF
NA TRBJ2-5 TRBV5-1 NA TGCGCCAGCAGATCAACTACCGGGACCGCCCAAGAGACCCAGTACTTC CASRSTTGTAQETQYF
NA TRBJ2-7 TRBV7-2 TRBD1 TGTGCCAGCAGGGATGACAGGGGGGCCCGCGAGCAGTACTTC CASRDDRGAREQYF
NA TRBJ2-3 TRBV5-1 TRBD2 TGCGCCAGCAGCTTGGTTGCGGGAGGCCACACAGATACGCAGTATTTT CASSLVAGGHTDTQYF
NA TRBJ1-1 TRBV7-2 NA TGTGCCAGCATCTACCTCACGACGAACACTGAAGCTTTCTTT CASIYLTTNTEAFF
few TRBJ1-1 TRBV7-9 NA TGTGCCAACGCGGGACAGAACACTGAAGCTTTCTTT CANAGQNTEAFF
few TRBJ1-2 TRBV6-2/TRBV6-3 TRBD1 TGTGCCAGCAGTTCCGCAGGGGGAGGTAACTATGGCTACACCTTC CASSSAGGGNYGYTF
few TRBJ1-5 TRBV6-1 TRBD1 TGTGCCAGCCGGGACAGCAATAGGGGCCAGCCCCAGCATTTT CASRDSNRGQPQHF
NA TRBJ2-7 TRBV6-1 TRBD2 TGTGCCAGCAGTCAGAGACTAGCGGGGGGGCGTTCTTACGAGCAGTACTTC CASSQRLAGGRSYEQYF
once TRBJ1-5 TRBV29-1 NA TGCAGCGTCCCCCGGAGGGAAGGTCAGCCCCAGCATTTT CSVPRREGQPQHF